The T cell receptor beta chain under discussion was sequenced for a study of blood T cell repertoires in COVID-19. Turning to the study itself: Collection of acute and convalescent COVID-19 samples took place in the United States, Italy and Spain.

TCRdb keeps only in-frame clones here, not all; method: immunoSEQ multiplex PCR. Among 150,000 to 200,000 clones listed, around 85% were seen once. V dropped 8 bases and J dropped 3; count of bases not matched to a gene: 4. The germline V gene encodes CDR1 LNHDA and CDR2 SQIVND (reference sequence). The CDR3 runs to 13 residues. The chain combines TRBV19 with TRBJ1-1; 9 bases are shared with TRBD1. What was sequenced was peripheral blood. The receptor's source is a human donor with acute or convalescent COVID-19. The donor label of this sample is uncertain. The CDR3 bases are TGTGCCAGTGACAGGGGGTGGTACACTGAAGCTTTCTTT. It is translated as CASDRGWYTEAFF.